This T cell receptor beta chain was found in a study of blood T cell repertoires in COVID-19. Study background: Sites across the United States, Italy and Spain contributed samples from acute and convalescent COVID-19. T cells, B-cell-depleted T cells, or PBMCs provided the cDNA or gDNA that served as material.

CDR1 is LNHDA and CDR2 is SQIVND in the germline V gene (reference sequence). Trimming cost V 7 bases and J 0 bases; bases outside gene matches: 6. The CDR3 loop spans 15 amino acids. Only in-frame clones appear in the TCRdb table, and some are missing; sequencing was by immunoSEQ multiplex PCR. The sample has approximately 180,000 clones, around nine tenths seen once. This clone was seen once. The rearrangement uses TRBV19 and TRBJ1-5, with 7 bases fitting TRBD1. Source material: peripheral blood. This sequence originates from a woman between 70 and 85 years old with COVID-19, enrolled during active disease. CDR3 bases: TGTGCCAGTACCCGGACAGGAGATAGCAATCAGCCCCAGCATTTT. Residues: CASTRTGDSNQPQHF.